This TCR beta chain was sequenced for a study of shared clonotypes between healthy human individuals. Study-level points and caveats: In this cohort, only blood was sampled, and tissue repertoires likely differ. Generally, naive subsets (rather than memory subsets) showed larger estimated richness.

Trimming took 3 bases from V and 7 from J, leaving 15 bases between them. CDR3 length equals 15 residues. CDR1 is MDHEN and CDR2 is SYDVKM in the germline V gene. As processed by the authors: Owing to the provision of junction-only sequences devoid of quality scores by immunoSEQ, filtering differed. Libraries were prepared by immunoSEQ multiplex PCR; TCRdb keeps only in-frame clonotypes and omits some of them. V, J and clone size are taken as reported in that table, and D and trimming were inferred from the DNA itself. The sample includes more than 900,000 clones, about 80% of them seen just once. Donors were Caucasian adults residing in Nashville, Tennessee, USA. Worth noting for this clone: Its antigen is unidentified.

This TCR came from a man aged 18 to 30 in good health. Some clones in this sample may be carry-over from other donors' samples. The chain has TRBV28 and TRBJ1-4; a possible D gene is TRBD1 (5 bases). The sequenced material came from memory CD4+ T cells from PBMCs. Regarding subset: CD45RA-negative fraction. CDR3 in DNA: TGTGCCAGCAGTTTGGGGTTGGGGCTCGGTGAAAAACTGTTTTTT. It encodes CASSLGLGLGEKLFF.